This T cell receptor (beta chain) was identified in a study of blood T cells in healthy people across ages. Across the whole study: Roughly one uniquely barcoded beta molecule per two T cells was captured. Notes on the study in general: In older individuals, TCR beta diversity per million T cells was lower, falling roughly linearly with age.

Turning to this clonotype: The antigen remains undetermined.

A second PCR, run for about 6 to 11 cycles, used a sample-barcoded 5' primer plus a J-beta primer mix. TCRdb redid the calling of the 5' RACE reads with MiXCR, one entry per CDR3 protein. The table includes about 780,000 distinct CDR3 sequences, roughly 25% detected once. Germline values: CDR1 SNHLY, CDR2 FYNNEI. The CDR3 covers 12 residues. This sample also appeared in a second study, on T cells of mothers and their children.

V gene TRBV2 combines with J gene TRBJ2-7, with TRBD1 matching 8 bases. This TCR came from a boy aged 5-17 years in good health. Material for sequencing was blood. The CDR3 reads CAARAGGVEQYF. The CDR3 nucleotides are TGTGCTGCCCGGGCAGGGGGCGTCGAGCAGTACTTC. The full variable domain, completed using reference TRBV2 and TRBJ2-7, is EPEVTQTPSHQVTQMGQEVILRCVPISNHLYFYWYRQILGQKVEFLVSFYNNEISEKSEIFDDQFSVERPDGSNFTLKIRSTKLEDSAMYFCAARAGGVEQYFGPGTRLTVT.